The rows below give T cell receptor beta chains drawn from one sample of a study of blood T cell repertoires in COVID-19. The protocol was immunoSEQ multiplex PCR, while the TCRdb copy is restricted to in-frame clones and leaves out a portion. Altogether 150,000 or so clones are present, 75% to 90% being singletons, with the ten largest covering 13%. The sample consisted of PBMCs or T cells enriched from blood (not recorded which). These receptors came from a woman aged 60-75 years who had recovered from COVID-19. CDR3s include the opening cysteine and the closing phenylalanine or tryptophan. The D gene is left open where the match is weak. Clone size is given for some rows only: seen once, a few or many times, or a class if the clone is expanded.

CDR3 length	V gene	J gene	D gene	clone size	CDR3 protein	CDR3 DNA
13	TRBV5-6	TRBJ2-2	-	-	CASSPGPTGELFF	TGTGCCAGCAGCCCTGGGCCCACCGGGGAGCTGTTTTTT
13	TRBV6-5	TRBJ2-7	TRBD1	-	CATDLVQGGEQYF	TGTGCCACCGATCTGGTACAGGGGGGCGAGCAGTACTTC
15	TRBV10-2	TRBJ1-1	TRBD1	once	CASSRSRGPGTEAFF	TGCGCCAGCAGTAGGTCCAGGGGGCCGGGCACTGAAGCTTTCTTT
13	TRBV5-6	TRBJ1-2	-	-	CASSAGPDYGYTF	TGTGCCAGCAGCGCGGGGCCAGACTATGGCTACACCTTC
14	TRBV28	TRBJ1-1	-	once	CASNPYMSGYQAFF	TGTGCCAGCAATCCGTACATGTCGGGTTATCAAGCTTTCTTT
14	TRBV18	TRBJ1-1	-	-	CASSPQSVDTEAFF	TGTGCCAGCTCACCCCAATCGGTGGACACTGAAGCTTTCTTT
13	TRBV9	TRBJ1-5	-	-	CASSRGSNQPQHF	TGTGCCAGCAGTAGGGGTAGCAATCAGCCCCAGCATTTT
14	TRBV6-5	TRBJ1-2	TRBD1	-	CASSPGQGNYGYTF	TGTGCCAGCAGCCCGGGACAGGGGAACTATGGCTACACCTTC
15	TRBV10-2	TRBJ2-7	TRBD1	-	CASSDTGGISYEQYF	TGCGCCAGCAGTGATACAGGGGGAATTTCCTACGAGCAGTACTTC
15	TRBV2	TRBJ1-6	-	-	CASRVDILPNSPLHF	TGTGCCAGCAGGGTAGACATCCTCCCTAATTCACCCCTCCACTTT
12	TRBV3-1/TRBV3-2	TRBJ2-7	TRBD1	-	CASSSTGREQYF	TGTGCCAGCAGCTCGACAGGGCGCGAGCAGTACTTC
16	TRBV19	TRBJ2-2	-	-	CASSSRQRSNTGELFF	TGTGCCAGTAGTAGCCGACAGAGATCGAACACCGGGGAGCTGTTTTTT
14	TRBV19	TRBJ1-2	-	-	CASSIRDTFYGYTF	TGTGCCAGTAGTATTCGGGACACCTTCTATGGCTACACCTTC
18	TRBV18	TRBJ2-7	TRBD1	-	CASSPVVIPGQGSHEQYF	TGTGCCAGCTCACCGGTGGTTATTCCGGGACAGGGGTCCCACGAGCAGTACTTC